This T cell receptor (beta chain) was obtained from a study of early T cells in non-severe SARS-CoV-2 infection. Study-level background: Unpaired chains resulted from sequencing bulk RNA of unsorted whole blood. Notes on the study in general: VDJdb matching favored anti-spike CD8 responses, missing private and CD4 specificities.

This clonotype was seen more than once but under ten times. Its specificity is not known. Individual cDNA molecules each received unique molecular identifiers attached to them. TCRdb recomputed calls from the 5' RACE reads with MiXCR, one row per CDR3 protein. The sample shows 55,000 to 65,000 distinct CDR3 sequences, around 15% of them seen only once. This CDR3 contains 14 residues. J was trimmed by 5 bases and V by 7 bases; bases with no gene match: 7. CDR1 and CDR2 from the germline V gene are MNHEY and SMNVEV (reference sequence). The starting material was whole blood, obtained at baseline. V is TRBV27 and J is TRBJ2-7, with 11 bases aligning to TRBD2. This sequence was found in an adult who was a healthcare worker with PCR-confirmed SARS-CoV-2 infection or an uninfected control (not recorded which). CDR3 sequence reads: CASTRLAGSDEQYF. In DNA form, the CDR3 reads TGTGCCAGCACTAGACTAGCGGGGTCGGACGAGCAGTACTTC.